Below, 20 T cell receptor beta chains from the same sample are listed, as sequenced in a study of shared clonotypes between healthy human individuals. Produced via immunoSEQ multiplex PCR; TCRdb's table is partial and in-frame only. In the table there are 470,000 or so clones, 78% of which are singletons. Material: PBMCs. These receptors originate from a woman between 40 and 55 years old in good health. Some clones in this sample may be carry-over from other donors' samples.

A note on this clone: Other DNA variants within this sample encode the same CDR3. The genes are TRBV18 and TRBJ1-2; 8 positions match TRBD1. Germline CDR1 reads KGHSH; CDR2 reads LQKENI. There are 14 residues in the CDR3. J gave up 2 bases and V 3 bases, and 2 bases lay outside the gene matches. The CDR3 DNA reads as TGTGCCAGCTCACCGGGACAGGACAACTATGGCTACACCTTC. Translated: CASSPGQDNYGYTF. The entire variable domain, with the rest obtained from reference TRBV18 and TRBJ1-2, is as follows: NAGVMQNPRHLVRRRGQEARLRCSPMKGHSHVYWYRQLPEEGLKFMVYLQKENIIDESGMPKERFSAEFPKEGPSILRIQQVVRGDSAAYFCASSPGQDNYGYTFGSGTRLTVV.

The chain couples TRBV7-2 to TRBJ2-2; a weak D match, TRBD2 (6 bases). V was cut by 3 bases and J by 6 bases, with 11 bases left in between. This CDR3 is 14 amino acids long. Germline V gives CDR1 SGHTA, CDR2 FQGNSA. The CDR3 region is CASSFSPGAGELFF. CDR3 coding DNA: TGTGCCAGCAGCTTCTCCCCGGGGGCCGGGGAGCTGTTTTTT.

On this clone: A read error may be the cause here, since a much bigger clone is one base away. Within the sample, other DNA sequences also encode this same CDR3. This chain joins TRBV30 and TRBJ1-2; 8 positions match TRBD1. The germline V gene encodes CDR1 GTSNPN and CDR2 SVGIG (reference sequence). The CDR3 has 16 amino acids. J lost 4 bases, V lost 1 base, and 11 bases had no gene match. The CDR3 region has the DNA TGTGCCTGGAGTGCGGGGCAGGGGGCTCCTATCTATGGCTACACCTTC. This encodes CAWSAGQGAPIYGYTF.

V usage is TRBV28 and J usage is TRBJ2-5; D may correspond to TRBD1 or TRBD2 (5 bases each). Germline V gene lookup returns CDR1 MDHEN and CDR2 SYDVKM. Trimming removed 8 bases from V and 1 base from J, with 11 bases in between. The CDR3 runs 13 residues. CDR3 coding DNA: TGTGCCAGCCTCTCTGGGGGCCAAGAGACCCAGTACTTC. This encodes CASLSGGQETQYF.

The chain employs TRBV28 and TRBJ2-7; D is possibly TRBD2 (6 bases). Germline V gives CDR1 MDHEN, CDR2 SYDVKM. The CDR3 totals 14 residues. The V end lost 6 bases, the J end lost 5 bases, and 17 bases lay between the germline ends. The DNA of the CDR3 is TGTGCCAGCAGGTACTTGGGGGGTCAGAACGAGCAGTACTTC. Residues: CASRYLGGQNEQYF. The full variable domain, rest sourced from reference TRBV28 and TRBJ2-7, is DVKVTQSSRYLVKRTGEKVFLECVQDMDHENMFWYRQDPGLGLRLIYFSYDVKMKEKGDIPEGYSVSREKKERFSLILESASTNQTSMYLCASRYLGGQNEQYFGPGTRLTVT.

The V and J genes are TRBV29-1 and TRBJ2-3; the match to TRBD2 covers 9 bases. The germline CDR1 and CDR2 sequences are SQVTM and ANQGSEA. With 4 bases clipped from V and 0 bases from J, the junction kept 5 bases outside the gene matches. The length of the CDR3 is 15 residues. The DNA for the CDR3 is TGCAGCGTTGGGATTAGCGGGAGCAGCACAGATACGCAGTATTTT. Protein product: CSVGISGSSTDTQYF.

The gene calls are TRBV19 and TRBJ2-7; 10 bases agree with TRBD1. The V segment lost 3 bases and the J segment 4 bases; nucleotides outside the gene matches: 3. CDR3 size: 14 residues. Germline V gene lookup returns CDR1 LNHDA and CDR2 SQIVND (reference sequence). The CDR3 DNA sequence: TGTGCCAGTAGTATCCCGGGACAGGGGTACGAGCAGTACTTC. As protein: CASSIPGQGYEQYF.

The rearrangement joins TRBV19 to TRBJ2-1, with D hard to call. Germline-derived CDR1 and CDR2 are LNHDA and SQIVND (reference sequence). The CDR3 contains 15 residues. V lost 3 bases and J 0 bases, leaving 9 bases between the germline ends. The CDR3 region is CASSIWRSSYNEQFF. Here the CDR3 DNA reads TGTGCCAGTAGTATTTGGCGGAGCTCCTACAATGAGCAGTTCTTC. Based on the CDR3 plus reference TRBV19 and TRBJ2-1, the full variable domain is DGGITQSPKYLFRKEGQNVTLSCEQNLNHDAMYWYRQDPGQGLRLIYYSQIVNDFQKGDIAEGYSVSREKKESFPLTVTSAQKNPTAFYLCASSIWRSSYNEQFFGPGTRLTVL.

In its sample, this clone was seen a few times. V gene TRBV6-5 combines with J gene TRBJ1-6, with D unclear. This CDR3 has 12 residues. Trimming cost V 2 bases and J 8 bases, with 4 bases left between them. Germline V gene lookup returns CDR1 MNHEY and CDR2 SVGAGI. CDR3 in amino acids: CASSYRDSPLHF. The CDR3, as DNA: TGTGCCAGCAGTTACCGGGATTCACCCCTCCACTTT.

The genes are TRBV29-1 and TRBJ2-7; D may be TRBD1 (6 bases). Deletions cut 7 bases from V and 6 bases from J, with 16 bases between. The CDR3 has 12 amino acids. Germline V gene data show CDR1 as SQVTM and CDR2 as ANQGSEA. The CDR3 nucleotides read TGCAGCGCTAAGGAACAGGGAAGCGAGCAGTACTTC. Translated: CSAKEQGSEQYF.

The V and J genes are TRBV5-5 and TRBJ1-2; D is undetermined. This CDR3 is built from 13 residues. Trimming took off 0 bases at V and 2 bases at J, with 5 bases between the two ends. From germline, CDR1 is SGHKS and CDR2 YYEKEE (reference sequence). The CDR3 DNA is TGTGCCAGCAGCTTGGCTGGGAACTATGGCTACACCTTC. Translating gives CASSLAGNYGYTF. Complete variable domain (other parts from reference TRBV5-5 and TRBJ1-2): DAGVTQSPTHLIKTRGQQVTLRCSPISGHKSVSWYQQVLGQGPQFIFQYYEKEERGRGNFPDRFSARQFPNYSSELNVNALLLGDSALYLCASSLAGNYGYTFGSGTRLTVV.

The chain couples TRBV7-2 to TRBJ2-2; tentatively, D is TRBD2 (5 bases). Germline V gene lookup returns CDR1 SGHTA and CDR2 FQGNSA. Trimming cost V 3 bases and J 9 bases, with 8 bases left between them. The CDR3 has 12 residues. In DNA, the CDR3 is TGTGCCAGCAGCTTTCGGGATAGGGAGCTGTTTTTT. This encodes CASSFRDRELFF.

This rearrangement joins TRBV27 to TRBJ1-5; 8 bases align to TRBD1. CDR1 and CDR2 (germline): MNHEY, SMNVEV (reference sequence). The CDR3 has 13 residues. V trimming: 6 bases; J trimming: 5 bases; junction bases outside the gene matches: 3. As DNA, the CDR3 is TGTGCCAGCAGCCCGGACAGGGATCAGCCCCAGCATTTT. It encodes CASSPDRDQPQHF.

V is TRBV6-1 and J is TRBJ2-5; D gene ambiguous. V was pared by 4 bases and J by 4 bases, with 13 bases between. The CDR3 has 14 amino acids. CDR1 is MNHNS, CDR2 SASEGT, per germline. The CDR3 DNA reads TGTGCCAGCAGTGGACACGGGTTCGGAGAGACCCAGTACTTC. It codes for CASSGHGFGETQYF.

V gene TRBV29-1 combines with J gene TRBJ2-1; TRBD1 is a possible D gene (6 bases). Between the trimmed V and J ends, which lost 5 bases and 4 bases, there was a span of 9 bases. This CDR3 is built from 12 residues. Germline V gene sequence: CDR1 SQVTM, CDR2 ANQGSEA. CDR3 protein: CSVLGHYNEQFF. The CDR3 DNA reads TGCAGCGTTTTGGGACATTACAATGAGCAGTTCTTC.

As concerns this clone: Other DNA sequences within the sample encode an identical CDR3. The V gene is TRBV18, the J gene TRBJ2-7, with TRBD2 identical over 9 bases. From germline, CDR1 is KGHSH and CDR2 LQKENI. CDR3 size: 14 residues. V dropped 6 bases and J dropped 4; count of bases not matched to a gene: 7. The CDR3 region is CASSPTSGSYEQYF. The CDR3 DNA reads TGTGCCAGCTCCCCGACTAGCGGATCTTACGAGCAGTACTTC.

V gene TRBV10-3 combines with J gene TRBJ2-7; TRBD1 aligns across 7 bases. The CDR3 covers 15 residues. The germline V gene encodes CDR1 ENHRY and CDR2 SYGVKD. V dropped 2 bases and J dropped 0; count of bases not matched to a gene: 4. The CDR3 loop reads CAISEGQAYSYEQYF. The DNA of the CDR3 is TGTGCCATCAGTGAGGGACAGGCATACTCCTACGAGCAGTACTTC.

The chain has TRBV4-1 and TRBJ2-7, with D possibly called TRBD1 or TRBD2 (6 bases each). The CDR3 is 13 amino acids. Germline-derived CDR1 and CDR2 are MGHRA and YSYEKL. Trimming cost V 4 bases and J 10 bases, with 17 bases left between them. The CDR3 bases are TGCGCCAGCAGCCCTACCACCGTGGGGGGCCAGTACTTC. Protein sequence: CASSPTTVGGQYF.

This chain links TRBV4-1 with TRBJ1-1; 9 positions match TRBD1. After removal of 1 base from V and 13 bases from J, the junction contained 13 bases not matched to a gene. This CDR3 comprises 15 residues. Germline lookup yields CDR1 MGHRA and CDR2 YSYEKL. In DNA, the CDR3 is TGCGCCAGCAGCCAAGGGAGACAGGGGGTTTGGATGGGTTTCTTT. Translating gives CASSQGRQGVWMGFF.

The V gene is TRBV7-3, the J gene TRBJ2-1, with 12 bases identical to TRBD2. Looked up from germline, CDR1 is SGHTA and CDR2 is FQGTGA. This CDR3 spans 16 amino acids. V was pared by 5 bases and J by 0 bases, with 2 bases of the junction left unmatched. As DNA, the CDR3 is TGTGCCAGCAGCCTAGCGGGAGGGGGCTCCTACAATGAGCAGTTCTTC. It yields the protein CASSLAGGGSYNEQFF.